The 2 T cell receptor beta chains given below trace back to one sample, sequenced in a study of shared clonotypes between healthy human individuals. Naive-designated CD8 cells lacked CD45RO, were positively enriched for CCR7, and omitted terminally differentiated effector memory CD45RA+ cells. Produced via immunoSEQ multiplex PCR; TCRdb's table is partial and in-frame only. The sample carries some 2 million clones, about 94% recorded once. Sequencing was done on a sample of naive CD8+ T cells sorted from blood. All receptors derive from a man younger than 35 in good health.

A single count supports this clone. The gene calls are TRBV5-6 and TRBJ1-2, with a possible D match to TRBD1 (6 bases). In germline, CDR1 is SGHDT, CDR2 YYEEEE. V shed 3 bases and J shed 3 bases, with 18 bases lying between them. There are 16 residues in the CDR3. In nucleotides, the CDR3 is TGTGCCAGCAGCTCGAGAACAGGGTTTGGCTACTATGGCTACACCTTC. Translating it yields CASSSRTGFGYYGYTF.

The rearrangement links TRBV9 to TRBJ2-6; D might be TRBD1 (5 bases). V lost 0 bases to trimming and J lost 4 bases, with 17 bases between them. Germline loops: CDR1 SGDLS, CDR2 YYNGEE. The CDR3 contains 18 residues. The CDR3 loop reads CASSVVARVRYGANVLTF. Written as DNA, the CDR3 is TGTGCCAGCAGCGTAGTCGCCAGGGTGCGGTACGGGGCCAACGTCCTGACTTTC.